A single sample is the source of the 5 T cell receptor beta chains below, sequenced in a study of cytomegalovirus exposure and HLA in healthy donors. 60 Vbeta and 13 Jbeta primers were used in PCR. Sequencing used immunoSEQ multiplex PCR; TCRdb keeps in-frame clones, though not all of them. The profile shows about 120,000 clones, around 77% of them singletons. The sequencing input was PBMCs. The origin of the receptors is a man aged 40-50 years in good health and CMV-seropositive.

The genes are TRBV19 and TRBJ2-2; D perhaps matches TRBD2 (5 bases). This CDR3 contains 15 residues. Germline lookup yields CDR1 LNHDA and CDR2 SQIVND (reference sequence). V was clipped by 5 bases and J by 2 bases, with 12 bases between them. CDR3 protein: CASSPPGINTGELFF. CDR3 sequence (DNA): TGTGCCAGTAGTCCCCCGGGAATCAACACCGGGGAGCTGTTTTTT.

The chain has TRBV30 and TRBJ1-6; 8 nucleotides line up with TRBD1. This CDR3 contains 20 residues. With V trimmed by 3 bases and J by 0 bases, 16 bases remained unmatched. From germline, CDR1 is GTSNPN and CDR2 SVGIG (reference sequence). The CDR3 sequence is CAWRAAGGSSRTSYNSPLHF. The CDR3 nucleotides are TGTGCCTGGAGGGCGGCAGGGGGCAGTTCACGGACCTCCTATAATTCACCCCTCCACTTT.

CDR3 loop: CASSPGLAGGLNEQFF. In DNA form, the CDR3 reads TGTGCCAGCAGCCCCGGACTAGCGGGGGGGTTGAATGAGCAGTTCTTC. This chain links TRBV9 with TRBJ2-1; 15 bases map to TRBD2. The CDR3 spans 16 residues. V was pared by 4 bases and J by 7 bases, with 6 bases of the junction left unmatched. The germline V gene has CDR1 SGDLS and CDR2 YYNGEE.

CDR3 DNA: TGCGCCAGCAGCCAAGACCCCCCCCTGACAGCAACTAATGAAAAACTGTTTTTT. It specifies CASSQDPPLTATNEKLFF. This chain links TRBV4-3 with TRBJ1-4; tentatively, D is TRBD1 (5 bases). This CDR3 is built from 18 residues. Deletions cut 0 bases from V and 0 bases from J, with 14 bases between. The germline V gene has CDR1 LGHNA and CDR2 YSLEER.

The CDR3 region is CASGLVLDWGQGVLGSGNTIYF. CDR3 nucleotide sequence: TGTGCTAGTGGTTTGGTACTGGATTGGGGACAGGGGGTCTTAGGCTCTGGAAACACCATATATTTT. V and J are TRBV12-5 and TRBJ1-3; 11 nucleotides match TRBD1. Unmatched junction bases numbered 16, after V lost 0 bases and J lost 0 bases. Germline CDR1 is LGHNT and CDR2 is FRNRAP. The CDR3 extends over 22 amino acids.